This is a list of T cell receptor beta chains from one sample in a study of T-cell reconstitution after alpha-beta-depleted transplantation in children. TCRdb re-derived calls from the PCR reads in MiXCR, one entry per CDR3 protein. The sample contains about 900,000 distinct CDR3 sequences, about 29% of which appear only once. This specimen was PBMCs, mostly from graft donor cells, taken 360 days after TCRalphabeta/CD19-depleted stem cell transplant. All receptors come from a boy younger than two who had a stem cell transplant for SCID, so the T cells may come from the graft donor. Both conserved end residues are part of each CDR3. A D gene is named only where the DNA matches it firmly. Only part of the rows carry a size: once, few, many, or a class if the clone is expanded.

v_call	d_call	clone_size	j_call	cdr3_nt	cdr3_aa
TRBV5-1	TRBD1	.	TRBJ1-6	TGCGCCAGCAGCCGTCCGACAGGGAACTCACCCCTCCACTTT	CASSRPTGNSPLHF
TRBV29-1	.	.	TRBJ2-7	TGCAGCGTTGACAAGGGCCGGGGTTACGAGCAGTACTTC	CSVDKGRGYEQYF
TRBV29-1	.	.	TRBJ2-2	TGCAGCGTTAGGCAGCGACCCGATCTCGGGGAGCTGTTTTTT	CSVRQRPDLGELFF
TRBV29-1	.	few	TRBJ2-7	TGCAGCGTTGCAGATCCCTTAGTGAACTACGAGCAGTACTTC	CSVADPLVNYEQYF
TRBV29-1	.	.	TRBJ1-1	TGCAGCGTTGAAGAAGGGGTGAACACTGAAGCTTTCTTT	CSVEEGVNTEAFF
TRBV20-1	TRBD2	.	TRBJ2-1	TGCAGTGCTGGCGGGACTACGTCCTACAATGAGCAGTTCTTC	CSAGGTTSYNEQFF
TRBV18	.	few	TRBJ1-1	TGTGCCAGCTCACCACCGAGGAACCCACTGGGGACTGAAGCTTTCTTT	CASSPPRNPLGTEAFF
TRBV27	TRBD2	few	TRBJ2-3	TGTGCCAGCAGCACACTAGCGGGGTCAGATACGCAGTATTTT	CASSTLAGSDTQYF
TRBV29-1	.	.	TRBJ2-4	TGCAGCGTTTCGAGGGTAGCCAAAAACATTCAGTACTTC	CSVSRVAKNIQYF
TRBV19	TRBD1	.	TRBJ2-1	TGTGCCAGTTCTGGGACAGCACGACCCTACAATGAGCAGTTCTTC	CASSGTARPYNEQFF
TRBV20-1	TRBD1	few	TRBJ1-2	TGCAGTGCTAGCGGACAGGCCGCGAAAGGCTACACCTTC	CSASGQAAKGYTF
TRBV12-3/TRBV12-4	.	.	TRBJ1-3	TGTGCCAGCAGACTCTTTCAGGGCTCTGGAAACACCATATATTTT	CASRLFQGSGNTIYF
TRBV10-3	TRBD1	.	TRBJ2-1	TGTGCCATCAGTGAGGAGGGGACAGGGTATGAGCAGTTCTTC	CAISEEGTGYEQFF
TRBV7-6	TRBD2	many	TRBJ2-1	TGTGCCAGCAGCTTAGTTAACCCTCTAGCGGGGGGTAGCTCCTACAATGAGCAGTTCTTC	CASSLVNPLAGGSSYNEQFF
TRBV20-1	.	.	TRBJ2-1	TGCAGTGCTAGAGGTCCGGGGACTGAGCAGTTCTTC	CSARGPGTEQFF
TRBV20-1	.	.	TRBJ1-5	TGCAGTGCTGGGGACGGTTCTTGGAATCAGCCCCAGCATTTT	CSAGDGSWNQPQHF
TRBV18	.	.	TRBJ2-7	TGTGCCAGCTCACCGACCGCCACCCTAAAGGACGAGCAGTACTTC	CASSPTATLKDEQYF
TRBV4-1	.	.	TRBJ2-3	TGCGCCAGCAGCCACCAGGGTTTGGATACGCAGTATTTT	CASSHQGLDTQYF
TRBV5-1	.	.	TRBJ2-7	TGCGCCAGCAGCTTGCACGGAATCGACTTCTCCTACGAGCAGTACTTC	CASSLHGIDFSYEQYF
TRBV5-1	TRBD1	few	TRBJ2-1	TGCGCCAGCAGCTTGAGAGGCAACCGGGACAGAACCTACAATGAGCAGTTCTTC	CASSLRGNRDRTYNEQFF
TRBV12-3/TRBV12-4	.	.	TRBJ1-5	TGTGCCAGCAGTCCCAGGAATCAGGGCAATCAGCCCCAGCATTTT	CASSPRNQGNQPQHF
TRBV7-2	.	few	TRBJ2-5	TGTGCCAGCAGCTTATACCAGGGGACATCAGAGACCCAGTACTTC	CASSLYQGTSETQYF
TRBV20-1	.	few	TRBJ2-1	TGCAGTGCAATACCGGGGGGCCTATACAATGAGCAGTTCTTC	CSAIPGGLYNEQFF
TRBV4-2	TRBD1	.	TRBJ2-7	TGTGCCAGCAGCCGTTACGGGGGTCCCGGGACAGGGTTCTACGAGCAGTACTTC	CASSRYGGPGTGFYEQYF
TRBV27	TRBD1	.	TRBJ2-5	TGTGCCAGCAGTTTGAACAGGGGGAAGACCCAGTACTTC	CASSLNRGKTQYF
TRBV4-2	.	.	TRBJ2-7	TGTGCCAGCAGCGGCCGGGACGGGGCCTACGAGCAGTACTTC	CASSGRDGAYEQYF
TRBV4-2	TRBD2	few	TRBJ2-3	TGTGCCAGCAGCCGAGCTAGCGGGGGGCCTGATTACCCCTTCTATGGCACAGATACGCAGTATTTT	CASSRASGGPDYPFYGTDTQYF
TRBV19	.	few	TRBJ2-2	TGTGCCAGTAGTATACGCGGTACACCCACCACCGGGGAGCTGTTTTTT	CASSIRGTPTTGELFF
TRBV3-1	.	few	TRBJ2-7	TGTGCCAGCAGCCAACGCTACAGGGCCTACGAGCAGTACTTC	CASSQRYRAYEQYF
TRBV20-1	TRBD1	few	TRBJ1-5	TGCAGTGCCCTGGAAAGGGGGCTTCAGCCCCAGCATTTT	CSALERGLQPQHF
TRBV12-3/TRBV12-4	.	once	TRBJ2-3	TGTGCCAGCAGTTTCGATGAGACAGGACTATCAGCGCAGTATTTT	CASSFDETGLSAQYF
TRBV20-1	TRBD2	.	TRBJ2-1	TGCAGTGCTAGTCCGGGGACTAGCCGGAATGAGCAGTTCTTC	CSASPGTSRNEQFF
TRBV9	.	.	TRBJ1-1	TGTGCCAGCAGCGTAGAAGGGGACTCGACCACTGAAGCTTTCTTT	CASSVEGDSTTEAFF
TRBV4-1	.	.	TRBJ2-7	TGCGCCAGCAGTCCCCCCGGAAAGGGGGGCCACGAGCAGTACTTC	CASSPPGKGGHEQYF
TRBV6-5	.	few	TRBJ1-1	TGTGCCAGCAGCCCCGCACCGACAGAGAACACTGAAGCTTTCTTT	CASSPAPTENTEAFF
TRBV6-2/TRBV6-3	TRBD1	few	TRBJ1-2	TGTGCCAGCAGTGCTAACAGGGGGAACACCTTC	CASSANRGNTF
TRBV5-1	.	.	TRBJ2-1	TGCGCCAGCAGCCCCAACCCCTACAATGAGCAGTTCTTC	CASSPNPYNEQFF
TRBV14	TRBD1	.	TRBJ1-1	TGTGCCAGCAGCTACCTGACAGGGGGGAACACTGAAGCTTTCTTT	CASSYLTGGNTEAFF
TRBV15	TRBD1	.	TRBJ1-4	TGTGCCACCAGCAGAGACAGGGGGAATGAAAAACTGTTTTTT	CATSRDRGNEKLFF
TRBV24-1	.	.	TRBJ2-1	TGTGCCACCAGTGATCCCCCCAGCTTCAATGAGCAGTTCTTC	CATSDPPSFNEQFF
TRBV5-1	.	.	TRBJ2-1	TGCGCCAGCAGCTTTGGTGTCAAGGGTAAGGTCTCCTACAATGAGCAGTTCTTC	CASSFGVKGKVSYNEQFF
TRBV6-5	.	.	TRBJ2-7	TGTGCCAGCAGTTACCTATGGGGTGGCTACGAGCAGTACTTC	CASSYLWGGYEQYF
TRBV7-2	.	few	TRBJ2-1	TGTGCCAGCAGCCCTACTGGGGCCAATGAGCAGTTCTTC	CASSPTGANEQFF
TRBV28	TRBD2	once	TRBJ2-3	TGTGCCAGCAGTTCCCCGATCGGGCGGGGGAACACAGATACGCAGTATTTT	CASSSPIGRGNTDTQYF
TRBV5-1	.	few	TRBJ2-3	TGCGCCAGCAGCCCTACGGGACCTCACGATACGCAGTATTTT	CASSPTGPHDTQYF
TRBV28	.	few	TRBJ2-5	TGTGCCAGCAGTTTACGGATAGAGTTCCAAGAGACCCAGTACTTC	CASSLRIEFQETQYF
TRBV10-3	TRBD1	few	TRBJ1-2	TGTGCCATCAGTGCTCTTGACAGGGGCGGCTACACCTTC	CAISALDRGGYTF
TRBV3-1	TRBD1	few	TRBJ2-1	TGTGCCAGCAGCCTCCGGGACAGGGACAATGAGCAGTTCTTC	CASSLRDRDNEQFF
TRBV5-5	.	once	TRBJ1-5	TGTGCCAGCAGCTACTTAGATCAGCCCCAGCATTTT	CASSYLDQPQHF
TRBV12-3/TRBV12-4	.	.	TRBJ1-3	TGTGCCAGCAGCCCCGACAGGACGCTCGCCCCTGGAAACACCATATATTTT	CASSPDRTLAPGNTIYF
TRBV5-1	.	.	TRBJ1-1	TGCGCCACCTCGACAGGCCAGAACACTGAAGCTTTCTTT	CATSTGQNTEAFF
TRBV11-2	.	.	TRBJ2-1	TGTGCCAGCAGCTTCGGGTCAGGGTACAATGAGCAGTTCTTC	CASSFGSGYNEQFF
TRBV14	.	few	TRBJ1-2	TGTGCCAGCAGCCAAGGAACAGCCGCCCTCTATGGCTACACCTTC	CASSQGTAALYGYTF